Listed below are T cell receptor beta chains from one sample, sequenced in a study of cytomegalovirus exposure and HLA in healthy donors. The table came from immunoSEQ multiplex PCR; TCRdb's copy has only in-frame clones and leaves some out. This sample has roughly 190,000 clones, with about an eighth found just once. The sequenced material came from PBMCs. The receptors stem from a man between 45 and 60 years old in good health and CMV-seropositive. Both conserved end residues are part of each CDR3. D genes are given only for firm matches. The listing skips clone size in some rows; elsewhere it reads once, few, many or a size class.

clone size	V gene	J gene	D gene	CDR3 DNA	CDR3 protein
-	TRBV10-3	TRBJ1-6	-	TGTGCCATCACAAGGCAGGAAAATTCACCCCTCCACTTT	CAITRQENSPLHF
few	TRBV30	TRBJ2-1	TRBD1	TGTGCCTGGTGGACAGGGCTGAATGAGCAGTTCTTC	CAWWTGLNEQFF
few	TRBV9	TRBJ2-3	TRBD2	TGTGCCAGCAGCGTAGGCGGAGCGGGGGGGCGGGATACGCAGTATTTT	CASSVGGAGGRDTQYF
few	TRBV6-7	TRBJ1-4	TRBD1	TGTGCCAGCACCCTGACAGGGTACAATGAAAAACTGTTTTTT	CASTLTGYNEKLFF
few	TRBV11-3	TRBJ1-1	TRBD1	TGTGCCAGCAGTCTGGACAGGACTGAAGCTTTCTTT	CASSLDRTEAFF
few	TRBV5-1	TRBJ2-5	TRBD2	TGCGCCAGCAGCCCCGGGGGGGCCGGAGAGACCCAGTACTTC	CASSPGGAGETQYF
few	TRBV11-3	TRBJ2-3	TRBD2	TGTGCCAGCAGCCATAGCGGGGGTAGCACAGATACGCAGTATTTT	CASSHSGGSTDTQYF
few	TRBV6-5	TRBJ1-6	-	TGTGCCAGCAGCCCTACAGGCGGTTCTTCACCCCTCCACTTT	CASSPTGGSSPLHF
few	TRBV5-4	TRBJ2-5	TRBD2	TGTGCCAGCAGCTTGGTCGGGGGGGGAGGAGAGACCCAGTACTTC	CASSLVGGGGETQYF
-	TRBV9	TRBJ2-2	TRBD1	TGTGCCAGCAGCGCATACAGGGGGCAGGTGGACACCGGGGAGCTGTTTTTT	CASSAYRGQVDTGELFF
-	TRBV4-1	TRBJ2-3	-	TGCGCCAGCAGCCTAACTAGCCGGGTTGCAGATACGCAGTATTTT	CASSLTSRVADTQYF
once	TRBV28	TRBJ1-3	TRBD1	TGTGCCAGCAGTCCTGACAGGGTCCTTGGAAACACCATATATTTT	CASSPDRVLGNTIYF
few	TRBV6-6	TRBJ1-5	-	TGTGCCAGCAGACCATTGGGGGCTTGGAGCAATCAGCCCCAGCATTTT	CASRPLGAWSNQPQHF
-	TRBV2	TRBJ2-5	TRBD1	TGTGCCAGCAGTAGACAGGGGGGTGGGACCCAGTACTTC	CASSRQGGGTQYF
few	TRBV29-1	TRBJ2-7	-	TGCAGCGTTGAAGTAGGGGGAATCCACGAGCAGTACTTC	CSVEVGGIHEQYF
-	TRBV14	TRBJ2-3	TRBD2	TGTGCCAGCAGCCTTAGCGGGGCAAGCACAGATACGCAGTATTTT	CASSLSGASTDTQYF
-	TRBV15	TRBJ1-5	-	TGTGCCACCAGCAGAGATATGAGCAATCAGCCCCAGCATTTT	CATSRDMSNQPQHF
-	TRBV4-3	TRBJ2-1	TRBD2	TGCGCCAGCAGCCAAATTAGCGGGGGCGCCAACAATGAGCAGTTCTTC	CASSQISGGANNEQFF
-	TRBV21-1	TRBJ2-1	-	TGTGCCAGCAGCAAATGGGGGGGGGCCGGCTACAATGAGCAGTTCTTC	CASSKWGGAGYNEQFF
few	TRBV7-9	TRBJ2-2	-	TGTGCCAGCAGCCCTCTGGACAGAAACACCGGGGAGCTGTTTTTT	CASSPLDRNTGELFF
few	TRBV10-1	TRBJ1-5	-	TGCGCCAGCTGGTTCGGTCATAGCAATCAGCCCCAGCATTTT	CASWFGHSNQPQHF
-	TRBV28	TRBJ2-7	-	TGTGCCAGCAGTCCCAGGGTTTACGAGCAGTACTTC	CASSPRVYEQYF
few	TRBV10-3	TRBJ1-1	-	TGTGCCGCGAGTACGGTGAACACTGAAGCTTTCTTT	CAASTVNTEAFF
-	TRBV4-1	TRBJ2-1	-	TGCGCCAGCAGCCCCATTGAGGGGGGGAGGTACAATGAGCAGTTCTTC	CASSPIEGGRYNEQFF
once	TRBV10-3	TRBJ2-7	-	TGTGCCATCAGTGATGGACAGAGGGACTCCTACGAGCAGTACTTC	CAISDGQRDSYEQYF
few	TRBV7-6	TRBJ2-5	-	TGTGCCAGCAGCTTAGCTAGTTCAGAGACCCAGTACTTC	CASSLASSETQYF
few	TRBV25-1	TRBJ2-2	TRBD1	TGTGCCAGCAACAGGGGCAACACCGGGGAGCTGTTTTTT	CASNRGNTGELFF
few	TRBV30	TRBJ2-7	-	TGTGCCTGGAGTCAGGGCTCCTACGAGCAGTACTTC	CAWSQGSYEQYF
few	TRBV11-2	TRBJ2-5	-	TGTGCCAGCAGCCGTGGGGAGAAAGAGACCCAGTACTTC	CASSRGEKETQYF
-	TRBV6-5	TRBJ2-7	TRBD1	TGTGCCAGCAGGGTGGACAGGGAAGGGGCCTACGAGCAGTACTTC	CASRVDREGAYEQYF
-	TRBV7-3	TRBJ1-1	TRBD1	TGTGCCAGCAGCTTGGACAGGGTGAACACTGAAGCTTTCTTT	CASSLDRVNTEAFF
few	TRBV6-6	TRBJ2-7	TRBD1	TGTGCCAGCAGTGAGAGGACAGGAGACGTCCGGGAGCAGTACTTC	CASSERTGDVREQYF
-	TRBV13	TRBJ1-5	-	TGTGCCTGCAAGTGGGGGGATCAGCCCCAGCATTTT	CACKWGDQPQHF
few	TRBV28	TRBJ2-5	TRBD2	TGTGCCAGCAGTTCGGCGGGACTAGCGGGGGAGACCCAGTACTTC	CASSSAGLAGETQYF
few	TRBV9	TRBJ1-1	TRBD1	TGTGCCAGCAGCGCCGGGACAGTGATGAACACTGAAGCTTTCTTT	CASSAGTVMNTEAFF
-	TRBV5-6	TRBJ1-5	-	TGTGCCAGCAGCATTGGACAGACCAATCAGCCCCAGCATTTT	CASSIGQTNQPQHF
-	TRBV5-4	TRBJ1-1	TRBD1	TGTGCCAGCAGCTTCGACAGGGGGCGCGGATTGGGGACTGAAGCTTTCTTT	CASSFDRGRGLGTEAFF
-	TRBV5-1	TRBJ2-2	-	TGCGCCAGCAGCTTCGACAGCTCAGGCACCGGGGAGCTGTTTTTT	CASSFDSSGTGELFF
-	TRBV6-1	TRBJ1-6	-	TGTGCCAGCAGTGAAAGGCCAGGCAGCTCCTATAATTCACCCCTCCACTTT	CASSERPGSSYNSPLHF
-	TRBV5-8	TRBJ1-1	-	TGTGCCAGCAGCTTCCGGGAGATCATGAACACTGAAGCTTTCTTT	CASSFREIMNTEAFF
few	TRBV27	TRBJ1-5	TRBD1	TGTGCCAGCAGGTTCTCGGGACAGGGACTATATAGCAATCAGCCCCAGCATTTT	CASRFSGQGLYSNQPQHF
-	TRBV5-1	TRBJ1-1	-	TGCGCCAGCAGCGACGACAGTCAATCTGAAGCTTTCTTT	CASSDDSQSEAFF
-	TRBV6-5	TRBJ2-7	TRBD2	TGTGCCAGCAGTGAAGTGCGGGGGATCAACGAGCAGTACTTC	CASSEVRGINEQYF
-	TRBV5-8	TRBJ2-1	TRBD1	TGTGCCAGCAGCCGAGGACAGGGGTACAATGAGCAGTTCTTC	CASSRGQGYNEQFF
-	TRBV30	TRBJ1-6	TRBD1	TGTGCCTGGGATCTCGGGACAGGGGTTTCACCCCTCCACTTT	CAWDLGTGVSPLHF
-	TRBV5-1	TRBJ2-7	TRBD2	TGCGCCAGCAGCTTGGTTCTAGCGGGGAACTACGAGCAGTACTTC	CASSLVLAGNYEQYF
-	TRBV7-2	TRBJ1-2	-	TGTGCCAGCAGCTTTCTCTACAGACTAAATTATGGCTACACCTTC	CASSFLYRLNYGYTF
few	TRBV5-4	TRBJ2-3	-	TGTGCCAGCAGGGGGGGACCCCGCACAGATACGCAGTATTTT	CASRGGPRTDTQYF
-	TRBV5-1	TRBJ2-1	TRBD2	TGCGCCAGCAACTTAGGTAGCGGGGGGGGCCATGAGCAGTTCTTC	CASNLGSGGGHEQFF
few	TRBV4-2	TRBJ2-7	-	TGTGCCAGCAGCGGACGAGGTGTAGGCGGGGTGACCTACGAGCAGTACTTC	CASSGRGVGGVTYEQYF
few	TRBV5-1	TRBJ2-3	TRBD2	TGCGCCAGCAGCTTGGCCGGTCTAGCGGGGGGCCGCACAGATACGCAGTATTTT	CASSLAGLAGGRTDTQYF
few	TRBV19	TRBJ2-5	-	TGTGCCAGTAGTCCGGGACTTCTGGGCCTAGAGACCCAGTACTTC	CASSPGLLGLETQYF
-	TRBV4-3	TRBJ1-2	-	TGCGCCAGCAGCCAAGGGAGGGATACTAACTATGGCTACACCTTC	CASSQGRDTNYGYTF
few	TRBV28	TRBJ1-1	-	TGTGCCAGCAGACGGGAAGGGGGCACTGAAGCTTTCTTT	CASRREGGTEAFF
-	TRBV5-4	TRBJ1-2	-	TGTGCCAGCAGCTCGGGGGGCAGGGACTATGGCTACACCTTC	CASSSGGRDYGYTF
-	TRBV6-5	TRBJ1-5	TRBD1	TGTGCCAGCAGCTTGGACAGGGGGCGACAGCCCCAGCATTTT	CASSLDRGRQPQHF
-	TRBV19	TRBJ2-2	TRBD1	TGTGCCAGTAGTCCAACCCGGACAGGGGGCAACGGGGAGCTGTTTTTT	CASSPTRTGGNGELFF
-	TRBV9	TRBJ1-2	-	TGTGCCAGCAGCTCCTCGGACAAGTATGGCTACACCTTC	CASSSSDKYGYTF
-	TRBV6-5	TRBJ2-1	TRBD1	TGTGCCAGCAGCCCCCGGGACAGATACAATGAGCAGTTCTTC	CASSPRDRYNEQFF
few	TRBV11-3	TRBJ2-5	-	TGTGCCAGCAGCCGCCGCGGAGGGCAAGAGACCCAGTACTTC	CASSRRGGQETQYF